The rows below give T cell receptor beta chains drawn from one sample of a study of tumor-infiltrating lymphocytes in primary liver carcinoma. TCRdb used MiXCR to reprocess the multiplex PCR reads, holding one entry per CDR3 protein. The sample yields a few hundred thousand distinct CDR3 sequences, approximately 58% seen once. Input material: peripheral blood. The receptors here all came from a woman aged 25 to 39 with primary liver carcinoma and hepatitis B virus infection. Both conserved end residues are part of each CDR3. The D gene is left open where the match is weak.

J | D | length | V | CDR3
TRBJ2-2 | TRBD2 | 16 | TRBV6-2/TRBV6-3 | CASSYPNSGYTGELFF
TRBJ2-7 | - | 15 | TRBV11-1 | CASIPEPDRFYEQYF
TRBJ2-6 | - | 14 | TRBV6-5 | CASSIFSEANVLTF
TRBJ2-5 | - | 14 | TRBV5-1 | CASSLGQRGETQYF
TRBJ2-1 | TRBD2 | 14 | TRBV4-3 | CASSQGETSGEQFF
TRBJ2-6 | TRBD1 | 15 | TRBV6-1 | CASRTGGSGANVLTF
TRBJ2-7 | TRBD1 | 16 | TRBV12-3/TRBV12-4 | CASSEKDRDGPYEQYF
TRBJ2-7 | - | 13 | TRBV28 | CASSLFLSYERYF
TRBJ2-3 | - | 15 | TRBV29-1 | CSVEKGGTATDTQYF
TRBJ2-5 | - | 15 | TRBV11-2 | CASSPPQGVGETQYF
TRBJ1-1 | - | 14 | TRBV6-1 | CASGSRGSYTEAFF
TRBJ2-4 | - | 16 | TRBV6-1 | CASSEIGRVAKNIQYF
TRBJ2-6 | TRBD1 | 15 | TRBV29-1 | CSAIPTGTGANVLTF
TRBJ2-1 | - | 14 | TRBV12-3/TRBV12-4 | CASSLAGPYNEQFF
TRBJ2-1 | - | 13 | TRBV6-1 | CASSEKDYKEQLF
TRBJ1-4 | - | 15 | TRBV4-1 | CASSQDTGYNEKLFF
TRBJ2-5 | TRBD1 | 15 | TRBV4-1 | CASSQAPGQGETQYF
TRBJ2-3 | TRBD1 | 15 | TRBV7-9 | CASNIRDRATDTQYF
TRBJ2-7 | TRBD1 | 15 | TRBV10-2 | CASSPEGGWAYEQYF
TRBJ1-6 | - | 13 | TRBV28 | CASARLANSPLHF
TRBJ2-7 | TRBD1 | 15 | TRBV6-5 | CASSYASGGEYEQYF
TRBJ2-1 | - | 15 | TRBV5-1 | CASSFWQGRDNEQFF
TRBJ1-1 | - | 13 | TRBV4-3 | CASSHTQNTEAFF
TRBJ2-1 | - | 13 | TRBV11-3 | CASSFNSYNEQFF
TRBJ2-7 | TRBD1 | 14 | TRBV9 | CASSVYGTGYEQYF
TRBJ1-1 | - | 16 | TRBV10-2 | CASSEFMGSVNTEAFF
TRBJ1-5 | - | 13 | TRBV29-1 | CSVGGRSNQPQHF
TRBJ1-2 | - | 9 | TRBV20-1 | CGVGVGYTF
TRBJ2-3 | - | 12 | TRBV12-3/TRBV12-4 | CASSPWGGTQYF
TRBJ2-7 | - | 14 | TRBV24-1 | CATSDSTGPYEQYF
TRBJ1-2 | - | 14 | TRBV13 | CASSLGQGDYGYTF
TRBJ2-3 | - | 12 | TRBV29-1 | CRVETGTGGEYF
TRBJ2-7 | - | 12 | TRBV29-1 | CSVEGKTYEQYF
TRBJ2-7 | TRBD1 | 15 | TRBV6-5 | CASSSPGTGLYEQYF
TRBJ2-7 | - | 12 | TRBV5-6 | CANSMRGNEQYF
TRBJ1-4 | - | 17 | TRBV5-5 | CASSPEAAVATNEKLFF